This TCR beta chain was found in a study of early T cells in non-severe SARS-CoV-2 infection. At the level of the study: Bulk RNA taken from unsorted whole blood was sequenced, leaving chains unpaired.

Germline values: CDR1 SQVTM, CDR2 ANQGSEA. There are 16 residues in the CDR3. With 6 bases clipped from V and 6 bases from J, the junction kept 18 bases outside the gene matches. This clonotype came up a few times. Separate cDNA molecules each had unique molecular identifiers attached to them. TCRdb re-derived calls from the 5' RACE reads in MiXCR, one entry per CDR3 protein. Found here are about 48,000 distinct CDR3 sequences, roughly 9.8% of them singletons; the top ten hold roughly 8%. The source of this sequence is an adult who was a healthcare worker with PCR-confirmed SARS-CoV-2 infection or an uninfected control (not recorded which). The chain has TRBV29-1 and TRBJ2-3, with TRBD2 identical over 7 bases. Sequencing was carried out using whole blood. CDR3 residues: CSVDGLPTSRWDTQYF. The CDR3 DNA is TGCAGCGTCGACGGCCTCCCGACTAGCAGATGGGATACGCAGTATTTT.